The present TCR beta chain was sequenced within a study of shared clonotypes between healthy human individuals (dated by TCRdb to 2020 to 2022). Regarding the research as a whole: The cohort included three men and a couple of women between 18 and 49 years of age. For each donor, CD4 naive and CD4 memory were each given three plates, CD8 naive was given two plates, and CD8 memory was given one plate. Blood TCR repertoires of a handful of healthy adults were deeply sequenced to estimate repertoire size and the extent of clonotype sharing between individuals. To increase sequencing depth and limit assay-specific biases, different laboratories used diverse techniques to prepare libraries and sequence TCR repertoires. Each donor's leukapheresis produced roughly between about 0.8 and 8.9 billion PBMCs.

Using the deep immunoSEQ assay, multiplex PCR amplified TCR CDR3 regions from genomic DNA. Extracted genomic DNA from each cell subset was spread evenly across all wells of several immunoSEQ 96-well plates, with each plate serving as a replicate. For sorted subsets, roughly 190 ng of genomic DNA, equivalent to around 29,000 T cell genomes, went into each replicate PCR. The purified libraries were quantified using a Qubit 3.0 fluorometer, sized with a Bioanalyzer 2100, and then quantified again using the KAPA Library Quantification kit. A separate single-read 150-cycle Illumina NextSeq 550 flow cell was used to sequence each immunoSEQ 96-well plate. Turning to the authors' computational methods: The immunoSEQ output contained only junctional sequences without quality scores, so filtering could not match that applied to full-length reads. To assign V/J genes and CDR3, sequences were annotated using PyIR, a Python wrapper for IgBLAST v1.9, with IMGT germline references. Reads with weak V/J assignments (E-value above 1e-6), missing CDR3, stop codons, out-of-frame junctions, or ambiguous translated residues were removed. V3J clonotypes were defined by identical inferred V gene, J gene, and CDR3 amino acid sequence. Percentage overlap between repertoires was computed as shared unique clonotypes divided by the size of the smaller repertoire. Repertoire richness was assessed with RTK rarefaction, the Chao1 estimator, and Recon v2.1 estimates of unobserved clonotypes. Generation probabilities for all TCRbeta clonotypes obtained by the gDNA method from a handful of donors were computed using OLGA. Imported from immuneACCESS, the table was reduced by TCRdb to in-frame sequences with V and J called. These copies leave out some clones; in studies compared against another copy, an unresolved V gene accounts for under half, and the cause of the remainder is not known. That table is the source of V, J and clone size, and D and trimming were worked out from the DNA. Within this sample are approximately 2.3 million clones, with 90% to 95% of them counted one time only. The ten largest make up about 0.41% of the sample.

What the work shows at the level of the full study, not this receptor alone: Compared with non-shared clonotypes, the clonotypes found in all four sorted-subset donors had higher generation probabilities. The small number of donors limited the genetic and exposure-history diversity represented. Rarefaction of sorted-subset datasets indicated incomplete sequencing despite the large sequencing depth. When a handful of donors were compared, the shared fraction of clonotypes was about 5.5% for naive CD4, about 4% for naive CD8, roughly 2.5% for memory CD4, and 0.4% for memory CD8. Pairwise subsampling indicated that sequencing depth was expected to affect the degree of clonotype sharing among donors. Naive subsets generally had larger estimated clonotype richness than memory subsets. Sampling was restricted to blood, and TCR repertoires in tissues likely differ from the TCR repertoires found in blood.

Of note for this clone: It lacks a known antigen. No clone much larger than this one lies a single base away; base qualities are absent.

Taken from cysteine to phenylalanine, the CDR3 has 15 residues. This entry keeps only the CDR3 DNA: 45 bases, framed from base 1. Via the germline V gene, CDR1 is SGHTA and CDR2 FQGNSA. At the junction V is shortened by 0 bases and J by 3 bases, with 11 bases in between. Donors were healthy HIV-negative adults with no recently reported acute infections or vaccinations. Every donor was a Caucasian adult living in Nashville, Tennessee, USA. Magnetic negative selection was used to enrich CD4+ T cells, after which naive cells were positively selected on CD45RA and the negative fraction became the memory subset. Blood was obtained by leukapheresis, after which PBMCs were separated by Ficoll-Histopaque density gradient centrifugation and cryopreserved in liquid nitrogen vapor phase. Analytical flow cytometry was used to check the purity and quantity of each magnetically sorted T cell population. From each sorted fraction, genomic DNA was isolated and quantified by UV absorbance on a Nanodrop 2000c.

The rearranged chain carries TRBV7-2 and TRBJ1-1, with an unclear D gene assignment. Sequencing was carried out using naive CD4+ T cells from PBMCs. The cell subset or site label on this specimen signifies: CD45RA+ positively selected. The origin of this receptor is a man younger than 30 in good health. Some clones in this sample may be carry-over from other donors' samples. The bases are TGTGCCAGCAGCTTAGCGGGTTGGGGTGACACTGAAGCTTTCTTT. Its protein reads: CASSLAGWGDTEAFF.